This entry lists 5 T cell receptor beta chains sequenced from one sample in a study of identical twins. TCRdb reanalysed the 5' RACE reads using MiXCR and keeps one entry per CDR3 protein. The sample includes about 240,000 distinct CDR3 sequences, about 10% of them seen just once. Sequenced sample: memory T cells sorted from blood. These receptors were collected from a man in his fifties in good health.

The chain is built from TRBV6-5 and TRBJ2-7, with TRBD1 identical over 11 bases. Per germline, CDR1 MNHEY and CDR2 SVGAGI. V was pared by 2 bases and J by 3 bases, with 3 bases of the junction left unmatched. The CDR3 totals 15 residues. CDR3 nucleotides: TGTGCCAGCAGTTACCCGGACAGGGGGCTCTACGAGCAGTACTTC. Residues: CASSYPDRGLYEQYF.

The chain recombines TRBV12-3 or TRBV12-4 with TRBJ2-1; 10 positions agree with TRBD2. The trim removed 5 bases at V and 4 bases at J, leaving 2 bases unmatched. The CDR3 runs to 14 residues. CDR3 bases: TGTGCCAGCAGTACTAGCGGGAAGTACAATGAGCAGTTCTTC. Residues: CASSTSGKYNEQFF.

In this sample, this clonotype turned up a few times. V is TRBV25-1 and J is TRBJ2-4; D is perhaps TRBD2 (7 bases). The ends were cut back, 4 bases at V and 4 bases at J, with 14 bases in the middle. CDR1 and CDR2 from the germline V gene are MGHDK and SYGVNS. The CDR3 sequence is 15 residues long. CDR3 sequence: CASSGLGGPKNIQYF. CDR3 in DNA: TGTGCCAGCAGTGGCCTCGGGGGGCCAAAAAACATTCAGTACTTC.

The J gene is TRBJ2-2, the V gene TRBV7-2; 9 bases are a match to TRBD1. Germline CDR1 and CDR2: SGHTA and FQGNSA. V was clipped by 5 bases and J by 5 bases; unmatched bases: 6. This CDR3 has 15 residues. Here the CDR3 reads CASSRQGGATGELFF. Here the CDR3 DNA reads TGTGCCAGCAGCCGACAGGGGGGCGCTACCGGGGAGCTGTTTTTT.

This clonotype was counted a few times. The rearrangement uses TRBV3-1 and TRBJ2-1; possible D gene TRBD2, 6 bases. Germline V lookup: CDR1 LGHDT, CDR2 YNNKEL (reference sequence). The CDR3 has 16 amino acids. Trimming pared 0 bases from V and 3 bases from J, leaving 12 bases between. The CDR3 loop reads CASSQDRGGDYNEQFF. The CDR3 nucleotides read TGTGCCAGCAGCCAAGATCGGGGCGGGGACTACAATGAGCAGTTCTTC.